The rows below give T cell receptor beta chains drawn from one sample of a study of control samples from healthy donors and cancer patients. TCRdb's table, derived via immunoSEQ multiplex PCR, lists solely in-frame clones and lacks some. In the table there are roughly 81,000 clones, roughly 88% of which are singletons. Material for sequencing was PBMCs. These receptors were obtained from a man between 60 and 75 years old with head and neck cancer. CDR3s include the opening cysteine and the closing phenylalanine or tryptophan. Fields, in order: J gene, D gene, clone size, V gene, CDR3 protein, CDR3 DNA. The D gene is left open where the match is weak. Part of the rows lack a size; the others show once, few, many or a class for expanded clones.

j_call: TRBJ2-1
d_call: .
clone_size: .
v_call: TRBV6-5
cdr3_aa: CASSPDWGIYNEQFF
cdr3_nt: TGTGCCAGCAGTCCAGACTGGGGGATTTACAATGAGCAGTTCTTC

j_call: TRBJ2-1
d_call: .
clone_size: few
v_call: TRBV11-2
cdr3_aa: CASSLGRAGAGQFF
cdr3_nt: TGTGCCAGCAGCTTAGGACGGGCGGGCGCGGGGCAGTTCTTC

j_call: TRBJ2-3
d_call: TRBD1
clone_size: .
v_call: TRBV27
cdr3_aa: CASSQTGQSTDTQYF
cdr3_nt: TGTGCCAGCAGTCAAACGGGACAGTCCACAGATACGCAGTATTTT

j_call: TRBJ1-3
d_call: .
clone_size: .
v_call: TRBV6-1
cdr3_aa: CASSDTAYSGNTIYF
cdr3_nt: TGTGCCAGCAGTGACACAGCATACTCTGGAAACACCATATATTTT

j_call: TRBJ1-2
d_call: .
clone_size: once
v_call: TRBV28
cdr3_aa: CASSSGGQGYGYTF
cdr3_nt: TGTGCCAGCAGTTCGGGCGGCCAAGGATATGGCTACACCTTC

j_call: TRBJ1-1
d_call: .
clone_size: .
v_call: TRBV27
cdr3_aa: CASSGRHANTEAFF
cdr3_nt: TGTGCCAGCAGCGGCAGACACGCGAACACTGAAGCTTTCTTT

j_call: TRBJ1-2
d_call: .
clone_size: .
v_call: TRBV28
cdr3_aa: CASSLWTVTSYGYTF
cdr3_nt: TGTGCCAGCAGTTTATGGACAGTAACCAGCTATGGCTACACCTTC

j_call: TRBJ2-7
d_call: TRBD2
clone_size: .
v_call: TRBV5-4
cdr3_aa: CASSLSGGRRLQYF
cdr3_nt: TGTGCCAGCAGCTTGTCGGGGGGGCGTAGGCTCCAGTACTTC

j_call: TRBJ2-2
d_call: TRBD2
clone_size: once
v_call: TRBV7-9
cdr3_aa: CASSRTAGEGTGELFF
cdr3_nt: TGTGCCAGCAGCCGAACAGCGGGAGAGGGTACCGGGGAGCTGTTTTTT

j_call: TRBJ2-3
d_call: TRBD2
clone_size: .
v_call: TRBV5-4
cdr3_aa: CASSTAAGSTDTQYF
cdr3_nt: TGTGCCAGCAGCACCGCAGCGGGGAGCACAGATACGCAGTATTTT